The text below deals with one T cell receptor beta chain. The antigen is undetermined. Profiled with immunoSEQ multiplex PCR; TCRdb holds only in-frame clones, not every one. Among 250,000 to 350,000 clones listed, around 77% were seen once. This specimen comes from a study of cytotoxic CD8 clonotypes in ibrutinib-treated CLL. Whole-study findings and limits: Public clonotypes, an uncommon group, contracted or remained stable on treatment.

The specimen was PBMCs, collected at disease progression, from a patient treated with ibrutinib. This TCR derives from a human donor with chronic lymphocytic leukemia.

In DNA, the CDR3 is TGCGCCAGCAGCCAAGAGGATGCCCGACGGCTCTATGGCTACACCTTC. This encodes CASSQEDARRLYGYTF. The rearrangement links TRBV4-1 to TRBJ1-2, with D hard to call. Germline V CDR1 and CDR2: MGHRA, YSYEKL. V gave up 0 bases and J gave up 4 bases, with 15 bases separating them. CDR3 length: 16 amino acids.